This T cell receptor (beta chain) was identified in a study of T cell repertoires in cytomegalovirus infection. TCRdb reprocessed the reads with MiXCR, giving one entry per CDR3 protein. The sample carries a few hundred thousand distinct CDR3 sequences, roughly 43% recorded once. Notes on this clonotype: What it recognizes is unknown.

Germline loops: CDR1 LGHNA, CDR2 YNFKEQ. The CDR3 sequence is 13 residues long. With 1 base removed from V and 8 bases from J, the gap between germline ends came to 11 bases. This chain connects TRBV4-2 to TRBJ1-1; possibly TRBD1 for D (6 bases). This specimen consisted of cultured PBMCs, obtained from culture after CMV antigen stimulation. This sequence was found in a human donor in good health (CMV status not recorded). Some clones in this sample may be carry-over from other donors' samples. DNA of the CDR3: TGTGCCAGCAGCCAAGTGTCAGGGGAGGAAGCTTTCTTT. Amino acids: CASSQVSGEEAFF.